The 7 T cell receptor beta chains presented below share a single source sample, sequenced in a study of T cell responses to AZD1222 COVID-19 vaccine. Sequencing used immunoSEQ multiplex PCR; TCRdb keeps in-frame clones, though not all of them. The data show 150,000 or so clones, around nine tenths seen once. The material sequenced was peripheral blood, taken on day 0 of AZD1222 vaccination. The receptor source for this set is an adult in good health.

The V call is TRBV7-9, the J call TRBJ1-2; no reliable D call. The V gene's germline CDR1 is SEHNR and CDR2 FQNEAQ (reference sequence). Between the trimmed V and J ends, which lost 5 bases and 4 bases, there was a span of 23 bases. The CDR3 length is 17 residues. CDR3 coding DNA: TGTGCCAGCAGCCGATCGTTAACGGCAGAACTTGGCTATGGCTACACCTTC. Amino acid sequence: CASSRSLTAELGYGYTF.

The chain links TRBV6-5 to TRBJ1-5; D is unresolved. The germline V gene encodes CDR1 MNHEY and CDR2 SVGAGI. Trimming shortened V by 6 bases and J by 3 bases, and 12 bases separated the two germline ends. CDR3 size: 14 residues. The CDR3 region has the DNA TGTGCCAGCAGCCGTGGACGGAACAATCAGCCCCAGCATTTT. Its protein is CASSRGRNNQPQHF.

This sequence joins TRBV6-2 or TRBV6-3 and TRBJ1-6; maybe TRBD1 (6 bases). The V and J ends lost 3 bases and 0 bases respectively, with 15 bases between them. Germline V gene data show CDR1 as MNHEY and CDR2 as SVGEGT. CDR3 length: 18 amino acids. CDR3 bases: TGTGCCAGCAGTTATTCGTTCCAGGGGAGCTCCTATAATTCACCCCTCCACTTT. This sequence encodes CASSYSFQGSSYNSPLHF.

V usage is TRBV27 and J usage is TRBJ2-1; D is unclear. The CDR3 spans 15 residues. The germline V and J ends were trimmed by 2 bases and 7 bases, with 15 bases remaining between them. CDR1 and CDR2 (germline): MNHEY, SMNVEV (reference sequence). The CDR3 region is CASSLDPIRRNEQFF. For the CDR3, the DNA is TGTGCCAGCAGTTTAGACCCGATACGTAGGAATGAGCAGTTCTTC.

The rearrangement uses TRBV3-1 (or the pseudogene TRBV3-2) and TRBJ2-5; D is uncertain. The germline V gene encodes CDR1 LGHDT and CDR2 YNNKEL (reference sequence). V lost 1 base and J 13 bases, leaving 10 bases between the germline ends. The CDR3 runs 11 residues. The CDR3 here is CASSQGSVPYF. For the CDR3, the DNA is TGTGCCAGCAGCCAAGGGTCAGTCCCGTACTTC.

The V gene is TRBV5-5, the J gene TRBJ2-2, with D possibly being TRBD1 (6 bases). From germline, CDR1 is SGHKS and CDR2 YYEKEE (reference sequence). Trimming cost V 2 bases and J 6 bases, with 14 bases left between them. The CDR3 totals 15 residues. The chain's CDR3 is CASSFVTGSSGELFF. The CDR3 nucleotides are TGTGCCAGCAGCTTCGTTACAGGGTCCTCCGGGGAGCTGTTTTTT.

This chain connects TRBV6-6 to TRBJ2-1, with D unclear. Germline assignment: CDR1 MNHNY and CDR2 SVGAGI (reference sequence). V dropped 3 bases and J dropped 3 bases, with 12 bases sitting between them. CDR3 length: 15 residues. The CDR3 sequence: CASSYLGESYNEQFF. The CDR3 bases are TGTGCCAGCAGTTATTTAGGAGAAAGCTACAATGAGCAGTTCTTC.